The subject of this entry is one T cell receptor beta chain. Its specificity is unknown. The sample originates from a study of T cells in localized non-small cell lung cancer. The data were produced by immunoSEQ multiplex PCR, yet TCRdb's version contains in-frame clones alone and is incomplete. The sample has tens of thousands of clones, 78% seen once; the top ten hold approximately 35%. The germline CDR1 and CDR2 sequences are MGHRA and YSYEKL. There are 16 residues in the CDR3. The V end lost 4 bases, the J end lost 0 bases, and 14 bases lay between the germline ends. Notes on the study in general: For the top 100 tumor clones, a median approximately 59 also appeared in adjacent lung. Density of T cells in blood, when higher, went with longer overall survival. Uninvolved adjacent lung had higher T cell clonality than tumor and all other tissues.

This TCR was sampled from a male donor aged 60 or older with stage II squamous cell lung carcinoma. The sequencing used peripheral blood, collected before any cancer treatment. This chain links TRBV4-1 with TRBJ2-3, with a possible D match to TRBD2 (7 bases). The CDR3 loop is CASSRVGGASTDTQYF. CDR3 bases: TGCGCCAGCAGCCGGGTGGGGGGGGCTAGCACAGATACGCAGTATTTT.